The 2 T cell receptor beta chains reported below all come from one sample, sequenced in a study of T cell responses to AZD1222 COVID-19 vaccine. Method: immunoSEQ multiplex PCR; TCRdb's copy keeps in-frame clones and lacks some. Of fewer than 110,000 clones in the sample, just over 90% were seen once. The input for sequencing was peripheral blood, taken 28 days after the second AZD1222 dose. These receptors originate from an adult who received the AZD1222 COVID-19 vaccine.

The chain joins TRBV27 to TRBJ1-2; weak D call: TRBD1 (6 bases). V was shortened by 5 bases and J by 4 bases, with 17 bases between the two germline ends. Looked up from germline, CDR1 is MNHEY and CDR2 is SMNVEV (reference sequence). This CDR3 has 15 amino acids. The chain's CDR3 is CASSPPGAPIYGYTF. CDR3 DNA: TGTGCCAGCAGTCCCCCGGGGGCGCCGATCTATGGCTACACCTTC.

The gene calls are TRBV5-1 and TRBJ1-2; possibly TRBD1 for D (6 bases). The CDR3 extends over 14 amino acids. Germline V gene data show CDR1 as SGHRS and CDR2 as YFSETQ. V shed 4 bases and J shed 8 bases, with 18 bases lying between them. For the CDR3, the DNA is TGCGCCAGCAGCCCGGCGGGTGGGGGCGAGGGCTACACCTTC. Its protein product is CASSPAGGGEGYTF. Based on the CDR3 plus reference TRBV5-1 and TRBJ1-2, the full variable domain is KAGVTQTPRYLIKTRGQQVTLSCSPISGHRSVSWYQQTPGQGLQFLFEYFSETQRNKGNFPGRFSGRQFSNSRSEMNVSTLELGDSALYLCASSPAGGGEGYTFGSGTRLTVV.